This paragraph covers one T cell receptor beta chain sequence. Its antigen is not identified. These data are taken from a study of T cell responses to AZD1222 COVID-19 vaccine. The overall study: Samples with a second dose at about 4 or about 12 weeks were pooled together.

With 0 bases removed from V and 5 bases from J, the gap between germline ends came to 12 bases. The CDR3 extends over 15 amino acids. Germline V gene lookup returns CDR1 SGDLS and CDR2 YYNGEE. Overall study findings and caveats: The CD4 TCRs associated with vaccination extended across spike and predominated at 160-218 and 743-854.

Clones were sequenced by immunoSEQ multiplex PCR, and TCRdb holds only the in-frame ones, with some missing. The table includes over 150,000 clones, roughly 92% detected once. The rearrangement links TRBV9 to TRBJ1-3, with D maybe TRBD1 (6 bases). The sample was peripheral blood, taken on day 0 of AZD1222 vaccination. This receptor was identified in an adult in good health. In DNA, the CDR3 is TGTGCCAGCAGCGTAGACGGGGGGCAGAGAAACACCATATATTTT. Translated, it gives CASSVDGGQRNTIYF. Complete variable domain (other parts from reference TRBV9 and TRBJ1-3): DSGVTQTPKHLITATGQRVTLRCSPRSGDLSVYWYQQSLDQGLQFLIQYYNGEERAKGNILERFSAQQFPDLHSELNLSSLELGDSALYFCASSVDGGQRNTIYFGEGSWLTVV.